This T cell receptor (beta chain) was identified in a study of blood T cell repertoires in COVID-19. Assay used: immunoSEQ multiplex PCR; TCRdb lists only in-frame clones, some missing. The profile shows about 160,000 clones, roughly 80% of them singletons. The junction had 11 bases not matched to a gene; V was cut back by 6 bases and J by 8 bases. The CDR3 sequence is 15 residues long. The germline V gene has CDR1 WSHSY and CDR2 SAAADI. The sequence came from a man aged 55 to 70 with acute or convalescent COVID-19. The V call is TRBV10-2, the J call TRBJ2-1, with 9 positions matching TRBD2. Sequencing was performed on peripheral blood. The CDR3 DNA follows: TGCGCCAGCAGGGAAACCGGGACTAGCATCGATGAGCAGTTCTTC. It specifies CASRETGTSIDEQFF.